This T cell receptor beta chain comes out of a study of T cell responses to AZD1222 COVID-19 vaccine. Overall study findings and caveats: Spike-specific TCR breadth and depth went up after people got two AZD1222 doses. Sampling that yielded the repertoires occurred only after the peak T cell response.

Using immunoSEQ multiplex PCR, the repertoire was profiled, and TCRdb retains in-frame clones only, with some absent. In the table there are roughly 150,000 clones, just under 95% of which are singletons. To note about this clone: The antigen remains undetermined.

This CDR3 contains 14 residues. V dropped 7 bases and J dropped 5 bases, with 17 bases sitting between them. CDR1 and CDR2 from the germline V gene are SNHLY and FYNNEI. Sample: peripheral blood, taken on day 0 of AZD1222 vaccination. The chain uses TRBV2 and TRBJ2-5, with D maybe TRBD2 (6 bases). This clonotype originated in an adult in good health. The CDR3 sequence is CASMYGGGGETQYF. CDR3 bases: TGTGCCAGCATGTACGGGGGAGGCGGTGAGACCCAGTACTTC.